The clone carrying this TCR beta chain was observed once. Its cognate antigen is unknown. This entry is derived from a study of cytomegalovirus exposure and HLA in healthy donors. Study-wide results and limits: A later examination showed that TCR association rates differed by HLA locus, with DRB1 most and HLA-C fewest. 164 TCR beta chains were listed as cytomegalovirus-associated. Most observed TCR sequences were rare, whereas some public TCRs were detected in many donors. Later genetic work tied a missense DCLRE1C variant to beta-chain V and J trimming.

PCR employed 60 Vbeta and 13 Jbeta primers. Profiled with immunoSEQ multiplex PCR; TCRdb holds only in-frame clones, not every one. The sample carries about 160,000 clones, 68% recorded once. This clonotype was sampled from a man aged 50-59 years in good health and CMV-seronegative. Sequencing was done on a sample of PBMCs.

CDR3 amino acids: CASSFKTGRAGANVLTF. CDR3 in DNA: TGTGCCAGCAGCTTTAAAACAGGGCGAGCTGGGGCCAACGTCCTGACTTTC. J is TRBJ2-6 and V is TRBV5-8, with a weak D call TRBD1 (6 bases). Trimming stripped 2 bases from V and 2 bases from J, with 14 bases between. This CDR3 comprises 17 residues. CDR1 and CDR2 from the germline V gene are SGHTS and YDEGEE.